This T cell receptor beta chain was obtained from a study of shared clonotypes between healthy human individuals. CD45RA-negative memory and CD45RA+ naive subsets were split from the CD4+ cells. Profiling relied on immunoSEQ multiplex PCR, and the TCRdb table lists in-frame clones only, not all of them. The top ten hold roughly 2% of the sample, which has hundreds of thousands of clones, roughly 72% seen once. The sequencing sample was made of memory CD4+ T cells sorted from blood. Regarding subset: CD45RA-negative fraction. The sequence was collected from a woman aged 30 to 39 in good health.

In nucleotides, the CDR3 is TGTGCCAGCAGCTGGACAGGGGTCGTCGACGAGCAGTACTTC. The encoded protein is CASSWTGVVDEQYF. This chain joins TRBV7-9 and TRBJ2-7; 9 nucleotides agree with TRBD1. Germline-derived CDR1 and CDR2 are SEHNR and FQNEAQ (reference sequence). The CDR3 has 14 amino acids. V was pared by 4 bases and J by 5 bases, with 6 bases of the junction left unmatched.